This TCR beta chain was captured by sequencing in a study of synovial regulatory T cells in juvenile arthritis. Study findings and constraints: iaTreg TCR repertoires were largely private across patients and partially overlapped synovial Teff and blood CPL.

Synovial fluid was collected with matched peripheral blood from each patient with active arthritis. CDR1 and CDR2 from the germline V gene are SGHRS and YFSETQ. This CDR3 comprises 14 residues. The nucleotide record is missing. Assay used: immunoSEQ multiplex PCR; TCRdb lists only in-frame clones, some missing. This sample contains 2,000 to 2,500 clones. This clone is deemed medium-sized by its frequency. Its antigen is unknown. The sequence derives from a donor younger than 30 with juvenile idiopathic arthritis. The chain couples TRBV5-1 to TRBJ2-1; the TCRdb D gene call, TRBD2, has no DNA to confirm it. Input material: Treg cells from the synovium. CDR3 sequence reads: CASSLKLAPNEQFF. Drawing the rest from reference TRBV5-1 and TRBJ2-1, the complete variable domain is KAGVTQTPRYLIKTRGQQVTLSCSPISGHRSVSWYQQTPGQGLQFLFEYFSETQRNKGNFPGRFSGRQFSNSRSEMNVSTLELGDSALYLCASSLKLAPNEQFFGPGTRLTVL.